This entry is about one T cell receptor (beta chain). The antigen is unknown. In germline, CDR1 is SGHRS, CDR2 YFSETQ. The CDR3 has 14 amino acids. V shed 2 bases and J shed 3 bases, with 11 bases lying between them. This sample stems from a study of cytomegalovirus exposure and HLA in healthy donors. Study outcomes and limitations: In a later analysis, productive TCRs from donors in an Asian-associated ancestry cluster reportedly carried fewer N-insertions than the cohort mean. In all likelihood, a cluster of highly shared sequence variants was a sequencing artifact. A later analysis associated approximately 17,000 TCR beta sequences with HLA alleles at a 0.05 false discovery rate.

The PCR used 60 Vbeta and 13 Jbeta primers. Measured with immunoSEQ multiplex PCR; TCRdb has only the in-frame clones, and not every one. The table records 300,000 or so clones, approximately 85% of them present only once. Likely unrecorded immune exposures existed in these nominally healthy donors. The TCR sequence derives from a woman between 40 and 55 years old in good health and CMV-seropositive. The gene calls are TRBV5-1 and TRBJ1-2; D remains ambiguous. Sequenced input: PBMCs. CDR3: CASSFRQSHYGYTF. The CDR3 region has the DNA TGCGCCAGCAGCTTCAGGCAGTCTCACTATGGCTACACCTTC.